The source of this TCR beta chain is a study of graft-versus-host responses after intestinal transplantation. Study-level points and caveats: GvH clones were identified in recipient marrow, with some first appearing in ileum or blood.

As regards this clone: Its specificity is not known.

Generated by immunoSEQ multiplex PCR, the TCRdb table keeps only in-frame clones and is missing some. The sample records 40,000 or so clones, less than 90% being singletons. This CDR3 is built from 17 residues. V gave up 5 bases and J gave up 3 bases, with 22 bases separating them. In germline, CDR1 is SGHTA, CDR2 FQGNSA. The sample in question was PBMCs, obtained around 1,000 days after transplant. This receptor was identified in a human patient who received an intestinal transplant, so some T cells may come from the graft donor. The chain joins TRBV7-2 to TRBJ2-5; possible D gene TRBD2, 6 bases. CDR3 bases: TGTGCCAGCAGCCCCTACCCGTTAGGGACTGAAGAAGAGACCCAGTACTTC. Translation gives CASSPYPLGTEEETQYF.